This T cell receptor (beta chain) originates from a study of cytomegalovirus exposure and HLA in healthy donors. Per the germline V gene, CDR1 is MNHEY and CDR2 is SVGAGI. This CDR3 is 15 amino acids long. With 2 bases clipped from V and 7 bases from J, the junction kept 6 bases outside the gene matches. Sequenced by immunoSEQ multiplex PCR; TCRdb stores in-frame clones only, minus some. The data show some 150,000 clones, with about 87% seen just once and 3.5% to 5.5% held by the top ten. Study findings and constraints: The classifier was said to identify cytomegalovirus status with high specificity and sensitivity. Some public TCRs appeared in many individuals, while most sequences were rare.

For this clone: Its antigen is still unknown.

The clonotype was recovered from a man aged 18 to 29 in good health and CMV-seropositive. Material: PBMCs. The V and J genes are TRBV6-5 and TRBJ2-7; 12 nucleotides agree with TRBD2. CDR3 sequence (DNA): TGTGCCAGCAGTTACCTGACTAGCGGGGGTCGAGAGCAGTACTTC. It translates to CASSYLTSGGREQYF.